The T cell receptor beta chain described here comes from a study of blood T cell repertoires in COVID-19. Study in general: Acute and convalescent COVID-19 samples came from the United States, Italy and Spain.

As processed by the authors: Reference gene primer amplification gave estimated nucleated cell counts. Libraries were prepared by immunoSEQ multiplex PCR; TCRdb keeps only in-frame clonotypes and omits some of them. That table gives V, J and clone size, and the DNA gave D and trimming. The table shows roughly 54,000 clones, with 86% occurring only once. The CDR3 contains 15 residues. Per germline, CDR1 SGHTA and CDR2 FQGTGA. V was trimmed by 5 bases and J by 5 bases, leaving 18 bases between them. This TCR was recovered from a woman aged 60-70 years with acute or convalescent COVID-19. V and J are TRBV7-3 and TRBJ2-5; the D is unclear. The sample comprised peripheral blood. The CDR3 loop is CASSPSGVVGETQYF. In nucleotides, the CDR3 is TGTGCCAGCAGCCCCTCCGGTGTTGTCGGGGAGACCCAGTACTTC.